This is a list of T cell receptor beta chains from one sample in a study of blood T cell repertoires in COVID-19. Method: immunoSEQ multiplex PCR; TCRdb's copy keeps in-frame clones and lacks some. In the table there are roughly 320,000 clones, around 92% of which are singletons. Input material: peripheral blood. The receptors originated from a woman aged 30 to 39 with COVID-19, enrolled during active disease. Both conserved end residues are part of each CDR3. A D gene is named only where the DNA matches it firmly. Size tells how often a clone was seen (once, few, many) or the class of an expanded clone, and some rows leave it out.

J,V,D,size,DNA,CDR3
TRBJ1-1,TRBV7-9,.,once,TGTGCCAGCAGCCCCCTCTTGGCGGTGGACACTGAAGCTTTCTTT,CASSPLLAVDTEAFF
TRBJ2-1,TRBV3-1/TRBV3-2,TRBD1,few,TGTGCCAGCAGCCCAACAGGGGGTGAGCAGTTCTTC,CASSPTGGEQFF
TRBJ1-1,TRBV9,.,once,TGTGCCAGCAGCCCCCAGACAGAATTGAACACTGAAGCTTTCTTT,CASSPQTELNTEAFF
TRBJ1-6,TRBV19,.,few,TGTGCCACCAGGACGGGACACTACTATAATTCACCCCTCCACTTT,CATRTGHYYNSPLHF
TRBJ2-6,TRBV7-3,.,once,TGTGCCAGCAGCTTAAGTGTTCCGGGGTTCAGCTCTGGGGCCAACGTCCTGACTTTC,CASSLSVPGFSSGANVLTF
TRBJ2-5,TRBV19,TRBD2,.,TGTGCCAGTAGTATCTCGGCCCTACTAGCGGGGAAACAAGAGACCCAGTACTTC,CASSISALLAGKQETQYF
TRBJ2-5,TRBV28,.,.,TGTGCCAGCAGTTTCCGAACTCATACTGGAGAGACCCAGTACTTC,CASSFRTHTGETQYF
TRBJ1-4,TRBV4-3,.,.,TGCGCCAGCAGCCAAGAGATAAGGGGCACAGATGCAACTAATGAAAAACTGTTTTTT,CASSQEIRGTDATNEKLFF
TRBJ1-6,TRBV23-1,.,few,TGCGCCAGCGGACACACCCTCCACTTT,CASGHTLHF
TRBJ2-1,TRBV5-4,TRBD2,.,TGTGCCAGCAGCTTGGCCGGCCTAGCGGGGGCCCAAGAGCAGTTCTTC,CASSLAGLAGAQEQFF
TRBJ1-4,TRBV6-2/TRBV6-3,TRBD1,few,TGTGCCAGCAGTTCGGGACAGGCTAATGAAAAACTGTTTTTT,CASSSGQANEKLFF
TRBJ2-3,TRBV7-9,TRBD2,.,TGTGCCAGCAGCTTTACTAGCGGCACAGATACGCAGTATTTT,CASSFTSGTDTQYF
TRBJ2-3,TRBV6-5,.,.,TGTGCCAGCAGCAGGGACTTCACAGATACGCAGTATTTT,CASSRDFTDTQYF
TRBJ1-6,TRBV6-1,.,once,TGTGCCAGCAGTGACCCAAAGGGGGGGGGTTCACCCCTCCACTTT,CASSDPKGGGSPLHF
TRBJ1-1,TRBV4-2,.,.,TGTGCCAGCAGCCAAGATATGAGGGGGGGAGGCACTGAAGCTTTCTTT,CASSQDMRGGGTEAFF
TRBJ2-3,TRBV6-2/TRBV6-3,TRBD2,few,TGTGCCAGCAGTCCGACTAGCGGGGGGGCAGATACGCAGTATTTT,CASSPTSGGADTQYF
TRBJ1-6,TRBV7-2,.,.,TGTGCCAGCGGGTATCAGGGAACTCGGAAAGCCCTCCACTTT,CASGYQGTRKALHF
TRBJ1-1,TRBV5-6,TRBD1,few,TGTGCCAGCAGCTTCATTGCGACAGGGGGCCAGACTGAAGCTTTCTTT,CASSFIATGGQTEAFF
TRBJ2-3,TRBV28,TRBD2,.,TGTGCCAGCAGTTTATATAGCGGGGCACTTAATAGCACAGATACGCAGTATTTT,CASSLYSGALNSTDTQYF
TRBJ2-3,TRBV7-8,.,.,TGTGCCAGCAGCTTAGGGCCCAGAAACACAGATACGCAGTATTTT,CASSLGPRNTDTQYF
TRBJ2-3,TRBV28,TRBD1,.,TGTGCCAGCAGTTTGGGGACAGGACGGAGCACAGATACGCAGTATTTT,CASSLGTGRSTDTQYF
TRBJ1-1,TRBV7-8,.,.,TGTGCCAGCACCCGGGGAGGGGTCGACACTGAAGCTTTCTTT,CASTRGGVDTEAFF
TRBJ1-1,TRBV28,.,once,TGTGCCAGCAGTTGGGGGGAGGGTGTCACTGAAGCTTTCTTT,CASSWGEGVTEAFF
TRBJ2-1,TRBV4-1,TRBD2,.,TGCGCCAGCAGCCGACAACTAGCGGGGGGGCCCTACAATGAGCAGTTCTTC,CASSRQLAGGPYNEQFF
TRBJ1-6,TRBV5-5,.,.,TGTGCCAGCAGCTTGGCTCTTGTTTCACCCCTCCACTTT,CASSLALVSPLHF
TRBJ1-1,TRBV2,.,.,TGTGCCAGCAGCGGCAGGGGTACATCTCAAATGAACACTGAAGCTTTCTTT,CASSGRGTSQMNTEAFF
TRBJ1-5,TRBV6-5,.,.,TGTGCCAGCAGAGAGGGCCGCGATCAGCCCCAGCATTTT,CASREGRDQPQHF
TRBJ2-5,TRBV11-3,TRBD1,.,TGTGCCAGCAGCACCGGGACAGGGGGCTCTGAGACCCAGTACTTC,CASSTGTGGSETQYF
TRBJ2-3,TRBV5-1,TRBD2,.,TGCGCCAGCAGCTTGGCTCGGCTAGCGGCTACAGATACGCAGTATTTT,CASSLARLAATDTQYF
TRBJ1-2,TRBV10-2,.,.,TGCGCCAGCACCCCAACAGAACTCTATGGCTACACCTTC,CASTPTELYGYTF
TRBJ2-5,TRBV7-9,.,.,TGTGCCAGCAGCTTGGGGGGGGGCCTCCAAGAGACCCAGTACTTC,CASSLGGGLQETQYF
TRBJ2-5,TRBV28,TRBD2,.,TGTGCCAGCAGCAATCCCTCTAGCGGAGCAGAGACCCAGTACTTC,CASSNPSSGAETQYF
TRBJ1-6,TRBV14,TRBD1,.,TGTGCCACCGATCACATAAGACGCGGACAGGGACATTCACCCCTCCACTTT,CATDHIRRGQGHSPLHF